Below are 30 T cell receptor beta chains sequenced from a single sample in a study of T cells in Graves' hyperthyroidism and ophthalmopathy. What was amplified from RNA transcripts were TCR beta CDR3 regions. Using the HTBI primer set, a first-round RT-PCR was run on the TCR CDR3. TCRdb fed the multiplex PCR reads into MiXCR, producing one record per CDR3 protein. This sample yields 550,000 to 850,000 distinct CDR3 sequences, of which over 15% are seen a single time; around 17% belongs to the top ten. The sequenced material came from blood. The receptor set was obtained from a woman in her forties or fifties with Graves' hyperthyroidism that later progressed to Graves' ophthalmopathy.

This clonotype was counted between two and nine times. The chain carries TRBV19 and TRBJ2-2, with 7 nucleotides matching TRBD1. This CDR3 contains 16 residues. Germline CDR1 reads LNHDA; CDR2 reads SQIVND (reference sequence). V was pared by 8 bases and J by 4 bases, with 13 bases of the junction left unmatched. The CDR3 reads CASRYMTGRGTGELFF. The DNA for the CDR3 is TGTGCCAGTCGTTACATGACAGGGCGAGGCACCGGGGAGCTGTTTTTT.

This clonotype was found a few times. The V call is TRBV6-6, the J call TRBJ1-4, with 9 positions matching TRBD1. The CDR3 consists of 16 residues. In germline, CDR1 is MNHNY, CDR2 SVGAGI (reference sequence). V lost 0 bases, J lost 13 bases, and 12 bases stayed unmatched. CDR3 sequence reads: CASSYSWAGQGFGLFF. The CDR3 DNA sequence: TGTGCCAGCAGTTACTCATGGGCGGGACAGGGATTCGGACTGTTTTTT.

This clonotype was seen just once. The CDR3 DNA reads TGTGCCAGCAGCGGGGAGGGGCTAGCGGGGGGTAGGCAGTTCTTC. It translates to CASSGEGLAGGRQFF. The rearrangement joins TRBV9 to TRBJ2-1; 11 bases agree with TRBD2. The germline gives CDR1 SGDLS, CDR2 YYNGEE. The CDR3 totals 15 residues. With 3 bases clipped from V and 12 bases from J, the junction kept 11 bases outside the gene matches.

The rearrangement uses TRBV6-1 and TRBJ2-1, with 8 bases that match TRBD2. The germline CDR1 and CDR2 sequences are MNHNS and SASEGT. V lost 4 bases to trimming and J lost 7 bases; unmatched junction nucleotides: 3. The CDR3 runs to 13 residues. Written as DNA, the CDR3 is TGTGCCAGCAGTGCCGGGACTAGTAATGAGCAGTTCTTC. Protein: CASSAGTSNEQFF.

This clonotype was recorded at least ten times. CDR3 in amino acids: CASSPAETGGHETQYF. The CDR3 nucleotides are TGTGCCAGCAGTCCCGCCGAAACGGGGGGGCATGAGACCCAGTACTTC. This chain uses TRBV12-3 or TRBV12-4 with TRBJ2-5; the match to TRBD2 covers 8 bases. Trimming cost V 5 bases and J 5 bases; bases outside gene matches: 13. The CDR3 sequence is 16 residues long.

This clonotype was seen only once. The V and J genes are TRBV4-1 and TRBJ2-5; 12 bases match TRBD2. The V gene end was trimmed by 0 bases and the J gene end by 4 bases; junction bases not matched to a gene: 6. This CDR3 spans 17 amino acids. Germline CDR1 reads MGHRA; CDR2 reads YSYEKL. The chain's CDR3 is CASSQEPTSGGGETQYF. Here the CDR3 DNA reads TGCGCCAGCAGCCAAGAACCGACTAGCGGGGGAGGAGAGACCCAGTACTTC.

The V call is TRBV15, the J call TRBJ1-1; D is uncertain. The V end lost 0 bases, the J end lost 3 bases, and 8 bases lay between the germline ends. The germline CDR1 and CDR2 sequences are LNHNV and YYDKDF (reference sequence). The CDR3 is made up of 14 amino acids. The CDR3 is CATSRDEGDTEAFF. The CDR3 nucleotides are TGTGCCACCAGCAGAGATGAGGGAGACACTGAAGCTTTCTTT. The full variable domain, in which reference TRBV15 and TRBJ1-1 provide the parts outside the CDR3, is DAMVIQNPRYQVTQFGKPVTLSCSQTLNHNVMYWYQQKSSQAPKLLFHYYDKDFNNEADTPDNFQSRRPNTSFCFLDIRSPGLGDTAMYLCATSRDEGDTEAFFGQGTRLTVV.

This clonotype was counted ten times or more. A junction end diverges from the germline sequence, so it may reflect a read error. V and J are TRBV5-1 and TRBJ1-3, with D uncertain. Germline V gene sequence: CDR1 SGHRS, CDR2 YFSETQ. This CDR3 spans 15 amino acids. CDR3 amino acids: CASSLGLGSGNTIYF. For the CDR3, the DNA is TGTGCCAGCAGCTTAGGTCTCGGCTCTGGAAACACCATATATTTT.

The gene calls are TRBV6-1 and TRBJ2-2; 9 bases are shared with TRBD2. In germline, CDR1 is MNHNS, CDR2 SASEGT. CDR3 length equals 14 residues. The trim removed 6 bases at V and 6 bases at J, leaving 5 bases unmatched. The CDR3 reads CASRLAGSSGELFF. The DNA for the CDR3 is TGTGCCAGCAGGCTAGCGGGGAGTTCCGGGGAGCTGTTTTTT.

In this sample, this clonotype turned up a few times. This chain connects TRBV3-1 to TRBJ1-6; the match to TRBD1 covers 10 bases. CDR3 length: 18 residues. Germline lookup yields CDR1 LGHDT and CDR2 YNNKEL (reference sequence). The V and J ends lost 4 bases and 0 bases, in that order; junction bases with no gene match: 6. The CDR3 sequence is CASSPGTGEISYNSPLHF. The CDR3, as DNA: TGTGCCAGCAGCCCCGGGACAGGGGAAATCTCCTATAATTCACCCCTCCACTTT.

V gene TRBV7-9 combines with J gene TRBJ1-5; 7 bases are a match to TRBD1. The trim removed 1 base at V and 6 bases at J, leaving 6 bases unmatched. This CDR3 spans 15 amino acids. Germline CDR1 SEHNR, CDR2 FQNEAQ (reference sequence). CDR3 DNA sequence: TGTGCCAGCAGCTTAGAGGGGGCAGGGGCTCAGCCCCAGCATTTT. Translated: CASSLEGAGAQPQHF.

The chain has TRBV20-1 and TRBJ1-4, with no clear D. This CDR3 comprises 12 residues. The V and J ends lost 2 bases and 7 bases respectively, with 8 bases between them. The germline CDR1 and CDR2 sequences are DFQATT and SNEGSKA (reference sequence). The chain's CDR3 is CSARRSLEKLFF. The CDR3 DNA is TGCAGTGCTAGACGCTCACTTGAAAAACTGTTTTTT.

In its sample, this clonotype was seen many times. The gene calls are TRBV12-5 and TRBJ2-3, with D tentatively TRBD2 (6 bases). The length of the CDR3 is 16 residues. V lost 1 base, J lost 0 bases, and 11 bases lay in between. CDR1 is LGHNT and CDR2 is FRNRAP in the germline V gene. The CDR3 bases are TGTGCTAGTGGTTTGGCATTAGCGGCTAGCACAGATACGCAGTATTTT. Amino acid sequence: CASGLALAASTDTQYF.

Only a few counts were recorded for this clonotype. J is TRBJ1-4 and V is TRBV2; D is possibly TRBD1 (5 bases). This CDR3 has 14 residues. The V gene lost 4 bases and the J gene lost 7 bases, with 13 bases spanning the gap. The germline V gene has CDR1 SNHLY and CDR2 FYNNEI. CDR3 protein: CASSGRGDGEKLFF. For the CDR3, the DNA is TGTGCCAGCAGTGGTAGGGGCGACGGTGAAAAACTGTTTTTT.

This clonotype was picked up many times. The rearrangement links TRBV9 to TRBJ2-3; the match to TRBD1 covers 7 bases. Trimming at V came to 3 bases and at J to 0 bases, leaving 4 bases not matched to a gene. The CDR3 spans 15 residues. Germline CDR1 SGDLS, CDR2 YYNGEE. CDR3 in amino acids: CASSAGTVSTDTQYF. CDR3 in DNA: TGTGCCAGCAGCGCCGGGACAGTAAGCACAGATACGCAGTATTTT. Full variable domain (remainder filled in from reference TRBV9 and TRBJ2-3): DSGVTQTPKHLITATGQRVTLRCSPRSGDLSVYWYQQSLDQGLQFLIQYYNGEERAKGNILERFSAQQFPDLHSELNLSSLELGDSALYFCASSAGTVSTDTQYFGPGTRLTVL.

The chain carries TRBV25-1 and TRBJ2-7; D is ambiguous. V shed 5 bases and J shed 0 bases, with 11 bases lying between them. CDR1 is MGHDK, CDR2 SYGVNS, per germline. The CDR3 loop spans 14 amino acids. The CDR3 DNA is TGTGCCAGCAGTCGCGCGACTCGCTCCTACGAGCAGTACTTC. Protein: CASSRATRSYEQYF.

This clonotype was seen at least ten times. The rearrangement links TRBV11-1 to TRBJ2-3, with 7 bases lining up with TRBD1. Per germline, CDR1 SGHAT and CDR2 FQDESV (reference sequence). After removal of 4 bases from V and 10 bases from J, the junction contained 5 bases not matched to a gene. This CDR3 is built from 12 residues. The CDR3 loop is CASSSTGLAQYF. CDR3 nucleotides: TGTGCCAGCAGCTCGACAGGGCTCGCGCAGTATTTT.

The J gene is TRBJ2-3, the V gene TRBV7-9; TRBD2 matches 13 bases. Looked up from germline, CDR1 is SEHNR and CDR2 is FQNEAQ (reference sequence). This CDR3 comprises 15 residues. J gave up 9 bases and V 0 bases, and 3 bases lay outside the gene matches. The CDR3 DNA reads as TGTGCCAGCAGCTTAGCGGGGACTAGCGGGGCCACGCAGTATTTT. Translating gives CASSLAGTSGATQYF.

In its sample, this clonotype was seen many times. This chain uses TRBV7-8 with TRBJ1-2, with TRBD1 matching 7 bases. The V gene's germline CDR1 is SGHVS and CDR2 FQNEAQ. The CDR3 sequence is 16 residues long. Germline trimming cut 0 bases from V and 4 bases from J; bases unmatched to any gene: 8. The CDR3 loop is CASSLAGAGGSYGYTF. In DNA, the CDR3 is TGTGCCAGCAGCTTAGCCGGGGCAGGGGGTTCCTATGGCTACACCTTC. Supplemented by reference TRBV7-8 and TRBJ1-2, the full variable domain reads GAGVSQSPRYKVAKRGQDVALRCDPISGHVSLFWYQQALGQGPEFLTYFQNEAQLDKSGLPSDRFFAERPEGSVSTLKIQRTQQEDSAVYLCASSLAGAGGSYGYTFGSGTRLTVV.

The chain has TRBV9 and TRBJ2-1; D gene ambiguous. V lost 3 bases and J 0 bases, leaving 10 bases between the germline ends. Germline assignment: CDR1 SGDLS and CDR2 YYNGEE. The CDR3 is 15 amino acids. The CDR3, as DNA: TGTGCCAGCAGCGCAGTCGATTTCTCCTACAATGAGCAGTTCTTC. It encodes CASSAVDFSYNEQFF.

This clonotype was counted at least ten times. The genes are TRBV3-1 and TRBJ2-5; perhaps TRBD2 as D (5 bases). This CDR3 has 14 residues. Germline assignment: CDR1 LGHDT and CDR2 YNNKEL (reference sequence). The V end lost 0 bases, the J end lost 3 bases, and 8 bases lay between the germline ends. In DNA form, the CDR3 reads TGTGCCAGCAGCCAAGATCTAGCAGAAGAGACCCAGTACTTC. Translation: CASSQDLAEETQYF.

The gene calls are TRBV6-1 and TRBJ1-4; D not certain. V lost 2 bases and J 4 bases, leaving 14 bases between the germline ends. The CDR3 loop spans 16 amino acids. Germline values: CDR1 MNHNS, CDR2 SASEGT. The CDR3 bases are TGTGCCAGCAGTGAATGGTTGGGTCTCGATAATGAAAAACTGTTTTTT. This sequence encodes CASSEWLGLDNEKLFF.

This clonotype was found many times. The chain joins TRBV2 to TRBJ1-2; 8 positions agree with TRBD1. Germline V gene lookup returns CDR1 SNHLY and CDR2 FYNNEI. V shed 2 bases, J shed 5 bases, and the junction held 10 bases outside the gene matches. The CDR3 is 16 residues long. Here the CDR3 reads CASSERGRGRGYGYTF. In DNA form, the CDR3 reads TGTGCCAGCAGTGAAAGAGGCAGGGGGCGCGGATATGGCTACACCTTC.

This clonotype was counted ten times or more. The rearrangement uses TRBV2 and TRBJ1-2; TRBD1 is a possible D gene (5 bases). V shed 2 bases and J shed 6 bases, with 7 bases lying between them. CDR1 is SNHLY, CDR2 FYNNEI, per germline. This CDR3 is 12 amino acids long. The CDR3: CASSELGDGYTF. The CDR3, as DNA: TGTGCCAGCAGTGAATTGGGGGATGGCTACACCTTC.

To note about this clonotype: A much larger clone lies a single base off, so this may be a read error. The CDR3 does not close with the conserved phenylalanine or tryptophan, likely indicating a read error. The CDR3 region is CAWGTGRETQYL. CDR3 in DNA: TGTGCCTGGGGGACAGGGCGGGAGACCCAGTACCTC. V and J are TRBV30 and TRBJ2-5; 9 positions agree with TRBD1. Germline loops: CDR1 GTSNPN, CDR2 SVGIG (reference sequence). This CDR3 region has 12 residues. V lost 5 bases to trimming and J lost 5 bases; unmatched junction nucleotides: 3.

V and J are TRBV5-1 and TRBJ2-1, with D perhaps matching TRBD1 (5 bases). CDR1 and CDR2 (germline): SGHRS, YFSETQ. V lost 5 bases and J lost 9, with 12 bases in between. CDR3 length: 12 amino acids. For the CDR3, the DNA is TGCGCCAGCAGTGCTCAGGGTTTTGAGCAGTTCTTC. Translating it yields CASSAQGFEQFF.

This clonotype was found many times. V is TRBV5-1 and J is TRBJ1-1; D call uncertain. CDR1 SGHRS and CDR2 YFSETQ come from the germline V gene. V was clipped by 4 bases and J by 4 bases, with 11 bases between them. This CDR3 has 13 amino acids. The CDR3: CASSPGVGTEAFF. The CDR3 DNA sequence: TGCGCCAGCAGCCCTGGGGTGGGCACTGAAGCTTTCTTT.

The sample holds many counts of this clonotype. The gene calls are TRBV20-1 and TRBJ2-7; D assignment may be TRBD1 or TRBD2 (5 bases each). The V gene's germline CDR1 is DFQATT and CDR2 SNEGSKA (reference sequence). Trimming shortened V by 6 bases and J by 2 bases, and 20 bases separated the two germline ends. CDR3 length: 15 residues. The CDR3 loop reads CSASPPRGLTYEQYF. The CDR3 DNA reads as TGCAGTGCCAGCCCGCCGAGGGGTTTAACCTACGAGCAGTACTTC.

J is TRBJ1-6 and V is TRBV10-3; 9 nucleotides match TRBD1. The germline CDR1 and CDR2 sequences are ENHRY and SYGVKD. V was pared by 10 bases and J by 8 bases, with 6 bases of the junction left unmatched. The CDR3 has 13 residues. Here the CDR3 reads CASRDRVDSPLHF. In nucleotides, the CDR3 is TGTGCCAGCCGGGACAGGGTGGATTCACCCCTCCACTTT.

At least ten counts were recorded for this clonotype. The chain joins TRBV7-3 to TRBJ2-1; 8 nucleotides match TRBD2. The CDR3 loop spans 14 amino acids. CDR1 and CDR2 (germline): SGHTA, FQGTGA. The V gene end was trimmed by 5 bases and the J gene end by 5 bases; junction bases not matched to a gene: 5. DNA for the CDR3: TGTGCCAGCAGCGCTAGCGGGCTCAACAATGAGCAGTTCTTC. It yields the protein CASSASGLNNEQFF.